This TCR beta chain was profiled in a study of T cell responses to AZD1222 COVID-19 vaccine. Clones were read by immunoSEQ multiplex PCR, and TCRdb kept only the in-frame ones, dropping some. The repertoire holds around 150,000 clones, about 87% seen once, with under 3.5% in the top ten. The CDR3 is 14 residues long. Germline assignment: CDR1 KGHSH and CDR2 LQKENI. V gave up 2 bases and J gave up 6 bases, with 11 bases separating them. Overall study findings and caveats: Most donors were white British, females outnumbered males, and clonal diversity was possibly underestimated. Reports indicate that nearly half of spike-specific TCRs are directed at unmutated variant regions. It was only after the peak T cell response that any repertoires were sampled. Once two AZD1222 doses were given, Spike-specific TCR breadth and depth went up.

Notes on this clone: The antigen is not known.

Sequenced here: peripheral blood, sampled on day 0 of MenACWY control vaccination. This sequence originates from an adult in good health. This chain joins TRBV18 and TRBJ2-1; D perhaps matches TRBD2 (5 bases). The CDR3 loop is CASSPTIGGNEQFF. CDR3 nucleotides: TGTGCCAGCTCACCAACCATTGGAGGCAATGAGCAGTTCTTC.